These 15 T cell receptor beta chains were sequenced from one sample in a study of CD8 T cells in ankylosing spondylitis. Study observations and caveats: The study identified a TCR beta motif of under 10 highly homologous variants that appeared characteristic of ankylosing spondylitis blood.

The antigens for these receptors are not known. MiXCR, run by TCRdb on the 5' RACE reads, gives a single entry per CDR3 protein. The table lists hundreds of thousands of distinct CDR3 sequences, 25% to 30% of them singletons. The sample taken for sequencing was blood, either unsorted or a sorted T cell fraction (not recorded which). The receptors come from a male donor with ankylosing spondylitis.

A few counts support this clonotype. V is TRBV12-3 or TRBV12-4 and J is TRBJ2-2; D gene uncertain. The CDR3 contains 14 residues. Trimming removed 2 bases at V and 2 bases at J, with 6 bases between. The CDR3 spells CASSLRRNTGELFF. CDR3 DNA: TGTGCCAGCAGTTTACGACGAAACACCGGGGAGCTGTTTTTT.

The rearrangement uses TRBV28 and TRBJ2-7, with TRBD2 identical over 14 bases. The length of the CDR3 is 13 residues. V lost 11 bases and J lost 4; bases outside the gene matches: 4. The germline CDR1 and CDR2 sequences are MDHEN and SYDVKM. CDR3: CAAGTSGSYEQYF. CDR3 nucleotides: TGTGCCGCCGGGACTAGCGGGAGTTACGAGCAGTACTTC.

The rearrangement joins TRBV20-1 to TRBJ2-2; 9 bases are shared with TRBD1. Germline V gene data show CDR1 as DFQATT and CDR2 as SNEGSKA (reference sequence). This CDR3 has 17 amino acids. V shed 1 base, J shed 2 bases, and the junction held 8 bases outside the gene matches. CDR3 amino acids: CSARVGTGFSNTGELFF. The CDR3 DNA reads TGCAGTGCTAGAGTTGGGACAGGGTTTTCCAACACCGGGGAGCTGTTTTTT.

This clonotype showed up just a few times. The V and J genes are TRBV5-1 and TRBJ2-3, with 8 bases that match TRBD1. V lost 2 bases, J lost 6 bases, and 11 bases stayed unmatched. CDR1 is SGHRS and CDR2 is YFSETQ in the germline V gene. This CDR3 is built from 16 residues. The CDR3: CASSFGTGSLYDTQYF. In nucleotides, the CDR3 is TGCGCCAGCAGCTTCGGGACAGGTAGTTTATACGATACGCAGTATTTT.

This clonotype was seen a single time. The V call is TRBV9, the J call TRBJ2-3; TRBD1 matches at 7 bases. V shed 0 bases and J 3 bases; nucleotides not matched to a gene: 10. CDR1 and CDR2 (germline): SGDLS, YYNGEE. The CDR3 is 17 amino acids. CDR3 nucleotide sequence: TGTGCCAGCAGCGTAGCTCTGGTAGGGGGCAGAACAGATACGCAGTATTTT. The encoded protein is CASSVALVGGRTDTQYF.

The CDR3 nucleotides are TGTGCCAGCAGTTACCGGGAAACACGCACAGATACGCAGTATTTT. It yields the protein CASSYRETRTDTQYF. J is TRBJ2-3 and V is TRBV6-2 or TRBV6-3; a weak D match, TRBD2 (5 bases). Between the trimmed V and J ends, which lost 2 bases and 1 base, there was a span of 10 bases. The CDR3 covers 15 residues. Germline V gene data show CDR1 as MNHEY and CDR2 as SVGEGT.

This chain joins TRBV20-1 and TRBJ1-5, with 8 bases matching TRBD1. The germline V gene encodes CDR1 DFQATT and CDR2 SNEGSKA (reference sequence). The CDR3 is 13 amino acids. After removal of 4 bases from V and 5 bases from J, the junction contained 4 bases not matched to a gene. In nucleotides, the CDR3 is TGCAGTGCTAACAGGGGGGCCGATCAGCCCCAGCATTTT. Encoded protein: CSANRGADQPQHF.

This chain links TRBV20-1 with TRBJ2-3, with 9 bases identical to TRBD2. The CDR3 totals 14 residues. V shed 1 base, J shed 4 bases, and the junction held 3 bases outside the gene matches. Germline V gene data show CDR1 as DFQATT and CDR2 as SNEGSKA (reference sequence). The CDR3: CSARVPSGADTQYF. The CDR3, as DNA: TGCAGTGCTAGAGTCCCTAGCGGGGCAGATACGCAGTATTTT.

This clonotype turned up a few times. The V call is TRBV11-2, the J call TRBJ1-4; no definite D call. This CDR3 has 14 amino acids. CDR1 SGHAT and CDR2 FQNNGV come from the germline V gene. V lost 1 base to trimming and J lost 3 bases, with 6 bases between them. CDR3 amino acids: CASSLGRANEKLFF. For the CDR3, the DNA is TGTGCCAGCAGCTTAGGTCGAGCTAATGAAAAACTGTTTTTT.

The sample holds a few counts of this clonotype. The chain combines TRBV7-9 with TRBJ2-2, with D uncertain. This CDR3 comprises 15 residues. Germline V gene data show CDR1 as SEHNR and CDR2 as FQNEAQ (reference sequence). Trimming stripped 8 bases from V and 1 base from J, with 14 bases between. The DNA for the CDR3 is TGTGCCAGCGGGTCCGGCCAGGTGAACACCGGGGAGCTGTTTTTT. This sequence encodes CASGSGQVNTGELFF.

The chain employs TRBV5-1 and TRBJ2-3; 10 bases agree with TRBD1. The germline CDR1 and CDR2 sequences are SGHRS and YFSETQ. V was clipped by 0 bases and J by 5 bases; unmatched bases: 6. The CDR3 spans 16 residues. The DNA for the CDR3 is TGCGCCAGCAGCTTGGGACAGGGGGCTTCTGGAGATACGCAGTATTTT. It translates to CASSLGQGASGDTQYF.

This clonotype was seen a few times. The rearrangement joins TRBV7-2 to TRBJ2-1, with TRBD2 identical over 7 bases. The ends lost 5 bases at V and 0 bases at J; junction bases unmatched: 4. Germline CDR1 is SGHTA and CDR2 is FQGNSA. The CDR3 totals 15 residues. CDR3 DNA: TGTGCCAGCAGCCCTAGCGGTCGCTCCTACAATGAGCAGTTCTTC. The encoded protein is CASSPSGRSYNEQFF.

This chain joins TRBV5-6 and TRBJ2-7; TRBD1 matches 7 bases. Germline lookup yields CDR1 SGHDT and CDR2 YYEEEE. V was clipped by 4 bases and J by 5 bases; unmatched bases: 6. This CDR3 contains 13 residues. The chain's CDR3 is CASSRRQGNEQYF. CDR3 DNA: TGTGCCAGCAGCCGCCGACAGGGCAACGAGCAGTACTTC.

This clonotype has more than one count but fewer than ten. The CDR3 bases are TGCTCAGGGGGTGGAGGAGGAGATGAGCAGTTCTTC. Protein sequence: CSGGGGGDEQFF. The chain carries TRBV29-1 and TRBJ2-1, with TRBD1 identical over 7 bases. The CDR3 consists of 12 residues. CDR1 SQVTM and CDR2 ANQGSEA come from the germline V gene.

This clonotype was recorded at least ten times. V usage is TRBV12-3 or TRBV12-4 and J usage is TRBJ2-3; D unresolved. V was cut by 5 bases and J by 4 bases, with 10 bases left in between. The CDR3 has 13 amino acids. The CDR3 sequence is CASSLPAPDTQYF. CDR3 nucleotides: TGTGCCAGCAGTCTCCCGGCTCCAGATACGCAGTATTTT.